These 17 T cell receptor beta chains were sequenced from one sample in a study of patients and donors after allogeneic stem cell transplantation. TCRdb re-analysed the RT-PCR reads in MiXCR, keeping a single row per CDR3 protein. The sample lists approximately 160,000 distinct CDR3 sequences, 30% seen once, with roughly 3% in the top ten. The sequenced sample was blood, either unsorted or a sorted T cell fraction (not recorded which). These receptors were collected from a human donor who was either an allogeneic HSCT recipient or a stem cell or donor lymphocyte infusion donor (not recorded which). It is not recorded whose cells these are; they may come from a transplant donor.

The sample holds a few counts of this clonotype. For the CDR3, the DNA is TGCAGCGAGGGGGGAGGGTCGGAAGACTATGGCTACACCTTC. Translating gives CSEGGGSEDYGYTF. The rearrangement links TRBV29-1 to TRBJ1-2; a possible D gene is TRBD1 (6 bases). The CDR3 runs to 14 residues. V lost 7 bases, J lost 3 bases, and 18 bases lay in between. Germline V lookup: CDR1 SQVTM, CDR2 ANQGSEA.

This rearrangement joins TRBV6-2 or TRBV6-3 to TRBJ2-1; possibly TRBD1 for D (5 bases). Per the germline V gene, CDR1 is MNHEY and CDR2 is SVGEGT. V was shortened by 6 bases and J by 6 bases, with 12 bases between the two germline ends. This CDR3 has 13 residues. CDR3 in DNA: TGTGCCAGCAGGACAGTTGGCGCCAATGAGCAGTTCTTC. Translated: CASRTVGANEQFF.

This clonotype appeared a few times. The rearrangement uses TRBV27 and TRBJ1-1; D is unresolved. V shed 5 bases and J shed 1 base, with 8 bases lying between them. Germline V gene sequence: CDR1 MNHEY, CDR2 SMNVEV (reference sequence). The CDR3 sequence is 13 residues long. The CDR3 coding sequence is TGTGCCAGCAGTCCGTCGAAGAACACTGAAGCTTTCTTT. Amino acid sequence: CASSPSKNTEAFF.

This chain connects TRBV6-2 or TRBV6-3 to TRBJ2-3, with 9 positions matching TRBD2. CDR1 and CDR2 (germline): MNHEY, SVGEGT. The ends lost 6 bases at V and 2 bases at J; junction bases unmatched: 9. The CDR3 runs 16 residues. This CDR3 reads CASSRGTSRYTDTQYF. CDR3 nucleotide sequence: TGTGCCAGCAGCCGTGGGACTAGCCGATACACAGATACGCAGTATTTT.

The CDR3 reads CASAPGGGETQYF. CDR3 in DNA: TGCGCCAGCGCCCCGGGAGGGGGAGAGACCCAGTACTTC. The rearrangement links TRBV5-1 to TRBJ2-5, with 8 nucleotides matching TRBD2. Germline CDR1 SGHRS, CDR2 YFSETQ. The trim removed 7 bases at V and 4 bases at J, leaving 6 bases unmatched. This CDR3 has 13 residues.

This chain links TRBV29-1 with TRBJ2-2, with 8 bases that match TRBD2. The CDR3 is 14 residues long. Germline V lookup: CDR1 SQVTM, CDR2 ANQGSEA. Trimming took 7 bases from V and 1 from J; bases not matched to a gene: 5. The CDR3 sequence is CSGSSGWNTGELFF. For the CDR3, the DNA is TGCAGCGGTTCTAGCGGGTGGAACACCGGGGAGCTGTTTTTT.

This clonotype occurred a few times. CDR3 amino acids: CASRRTGPYGYTF. The CDR3 DNA reads TGTGCCAGCAGGAGGACAGGCCCCTATGGCTACACCTTC. This chain uses TRBV7-9 with TRBJ1-2, with TRBD1 matching over 7 bases. In germline, CDR1 is SEHNR, CDR2 FQNEAQ (reference sequence). This CDR3 is 13 amino acids long. V lost 6 bases and J lost 4; bases outside the gene matches: 5.

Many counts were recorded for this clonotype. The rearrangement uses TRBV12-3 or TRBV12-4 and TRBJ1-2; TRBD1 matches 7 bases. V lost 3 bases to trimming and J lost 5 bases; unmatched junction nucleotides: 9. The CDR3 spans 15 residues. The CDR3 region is CASSFGDSLGYGYTF. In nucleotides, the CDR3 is TGTGCCAGCAGTTTCGGGGACAGCCTAGGATATGGCTACACCTTC.

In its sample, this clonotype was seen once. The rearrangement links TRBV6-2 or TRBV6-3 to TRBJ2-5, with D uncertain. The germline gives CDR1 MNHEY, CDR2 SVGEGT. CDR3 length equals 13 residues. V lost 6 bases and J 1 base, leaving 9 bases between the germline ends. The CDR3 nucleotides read TGTGCCAGCAGCTCCAATATCCAAGAGACCCAGTACTTC. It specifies CASSSNIQETQYF.

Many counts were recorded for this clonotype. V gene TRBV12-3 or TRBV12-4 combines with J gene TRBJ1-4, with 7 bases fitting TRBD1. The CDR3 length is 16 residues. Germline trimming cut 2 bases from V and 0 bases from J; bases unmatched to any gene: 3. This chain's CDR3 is CASSLRQGATNEKLFF. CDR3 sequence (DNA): TGTGCCAGCAGTTTACGGCAGGGGGCAACTAATGAAAAACTGTTTTTT.

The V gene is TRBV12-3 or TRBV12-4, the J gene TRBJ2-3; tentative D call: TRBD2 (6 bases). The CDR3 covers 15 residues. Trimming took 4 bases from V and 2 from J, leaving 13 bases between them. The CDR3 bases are TGTGCCAGCAGTTCACGGCTAGCGAACACAGATACGCAGTATTTT. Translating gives CASSSRLANTDTQYF.

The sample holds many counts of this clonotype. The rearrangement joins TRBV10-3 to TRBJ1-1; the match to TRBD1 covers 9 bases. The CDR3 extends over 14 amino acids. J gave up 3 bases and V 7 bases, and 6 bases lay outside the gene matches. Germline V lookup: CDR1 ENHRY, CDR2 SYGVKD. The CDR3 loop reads CAITRTGVDTEAFF. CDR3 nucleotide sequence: TGTGCCATCACTCGGACAGGGGTGGACACTGAAGCTTTCTTT.

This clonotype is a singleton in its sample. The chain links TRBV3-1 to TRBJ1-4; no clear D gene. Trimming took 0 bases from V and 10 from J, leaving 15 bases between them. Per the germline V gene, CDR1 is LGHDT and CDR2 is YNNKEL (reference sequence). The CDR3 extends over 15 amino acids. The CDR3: CASSQDLGFGRKLFF. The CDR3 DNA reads TGTGCCAGCAGCCAAGATCTTGGGTTTGGAAGAAAACTGTTTTTT.

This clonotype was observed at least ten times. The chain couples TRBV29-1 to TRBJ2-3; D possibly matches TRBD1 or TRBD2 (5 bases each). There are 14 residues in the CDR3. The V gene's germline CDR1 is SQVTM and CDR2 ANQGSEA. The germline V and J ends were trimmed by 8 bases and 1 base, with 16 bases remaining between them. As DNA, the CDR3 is TGCAGCCTCACAAGGGGAGTGGGCACAGATACGCAGTATTTT. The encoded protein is CSLTRGVGTDTQYF.

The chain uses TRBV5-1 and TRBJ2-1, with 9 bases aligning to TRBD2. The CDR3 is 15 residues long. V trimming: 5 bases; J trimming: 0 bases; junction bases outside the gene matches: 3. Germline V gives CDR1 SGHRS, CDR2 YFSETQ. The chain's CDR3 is CASRASGNSYNEQFF. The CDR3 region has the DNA TGCGCCAGCAGAGCTAGCGGGAACTCCTACAATGAGCAGTTCTTC.

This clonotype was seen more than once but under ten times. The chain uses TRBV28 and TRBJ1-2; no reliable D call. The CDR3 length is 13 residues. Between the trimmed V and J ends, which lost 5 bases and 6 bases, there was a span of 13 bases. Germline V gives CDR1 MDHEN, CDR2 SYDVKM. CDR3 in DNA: TGTGCCAGCAGTGAGGAGGGCCGAAATGGCTACACCTTC. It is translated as CASSEEGRNGYTF.

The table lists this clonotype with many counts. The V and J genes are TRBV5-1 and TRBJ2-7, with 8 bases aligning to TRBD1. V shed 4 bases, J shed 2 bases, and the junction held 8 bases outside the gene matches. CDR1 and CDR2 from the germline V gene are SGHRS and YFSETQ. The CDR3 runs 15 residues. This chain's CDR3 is CASSPSPTGAYEQYF. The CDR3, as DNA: TGCGCCAGCAGCCCTTCGCCGACAGGGGCCTACGAGCAGTACTTC.